The 18 T cell receptor beta chains below come from one sample, sequenced in a study of T cell changes during pregnancy in multiple sclerosis. Profiled with immunoSEQ multiplex PCR; TCRdb holds only in-frame clones, not every one. The sample holds roughly 69,000 clones, around 90% seen once. This sample comprised peripheral blood, obtained in the third trimester of pregnancy. The receptors originated from a female donor with multiple sclerosis, enrolled in a pregnancy study.

Here the CDR3 reads CATQPGQRFQPQHF. The DNA for the CDR3 is TGTGCCACACAACCGGGACAGAGGTTTCAGCCCCAGCATTTT. The rearrangement uses TRBV19 and TRBJ1-5, with 7 bases fitting TRBD1. The germline V gene has CDR1 LNHDA and CDR2 SQIVND (reference sequence). This CDR3 is built from 14 residues. V lost 10 bases, J lost 6 bases, and 12 bases stayed unmatched.

The V gene is TRBV28, the J gene TRBJ1-2, with no clear D. V shed 3 bases and J shed 8 bases, with 13 bases lying between them. The CDR3 loop spans 13 amino acids. Germline lookup yields CDR1 MDHEN and CDR2 SYDVKM. This CDR3 is CASSLTPVEGYTF. Here the CDR3 DNA reads TGTGCCAGCAGTTTGACACCGGTCGAAGGCTACACCTTC.

This rearrangement joins TRBV7-2 to TRBJ1-4; TRBD1 agrees at 7 bases. CDR1 and CDR2 (germline): SGHTA, FQGNSA. The CDR3 runs to 16 residues. The V and J ends lost 5 bases and 4 bases, in that order; junction bases with no gene match: 10. CDR3: CASSNFPGQHNEKLFF. The CDR3 DNA sequence: TGTGCCAGCAGCAACTTTCCGGGACAGCATAATGAAAAACTGTTTTTT.

DNA of the CDR3: TGCGCCAGCAACCCCCGGCGCTCCGCTCGGGGGGCAGATACGCAGTATTTT. Amino acids: CASNPRRSARGADTQYF. V usage is TRBV4-1 and J usage is TRBJ2-3; TRBD2 matches at 7 bases. The CDR3 contains 17 residues. Germline V gives CDR1 MGHRA, CDR2 YSYEKL. V shed 7 bases and J 4 bases; nucleotides not matched to a gene: 17.

The chain links TRBV29-1 to TRBJ2-7; D not certain. The CDR3 loop spans 11 amino acids. The ends were cut back, 5 bases at V and 0 bases at J, with 5 bases in the middle. Germline V lookup: CDR1 SQVTM, CDR2 ANQGSEA. This chain's CDR3 is CSVRVSYEQYF. CDR3 coding DNA: TGCAGCGTTAGAGTCTCCTACGAGCAGTACTTC.

The chain carries TRBV29-1 and TRBJ2-7, with a possible D match to TRBD2 (5 bases). The CDR3 runs 14 residues. Germline CDR1 and CDR2: SQVTM and ANQGSEA. V lost 1 base to trimming and J lost 2 bases, with 12 bases between them. For the CDR3, the DNA is TGCAGCGTTGAAGTGGCGGGCCGGGCCTACGAGCAGTACTTC. It encodes CSVEVAGRAYEQYF.

Only one count was recorded for this clone. The chain links TRBV5-1 to TRBJ1-2, with 10 positions matching TRBD1. Germline lookup yields CDR1 SGHRS and CDR2 YFSETQ. Trimming at V came to 4 bases and at J to 10 bases, leaving 7 bases not matched to a gene. CDR3 length: 13 residues. CDR3 in amino acids: CASSRRDRGAYTF. Here the CDR3 DNA reads TGCGCCAGCAGCCGCCGGGACAGGGGAGCCTACACCTTC.

A remark on this clone: A much larger clone lies a single base off, so this may be a read error. This chain connects TRBV6-4 to TRBJ1-3; TRBD1 might be the D (6 bases). Trimming pared 6 bases from V and 0 bases from J, leaving 9 bases between. This CDR3 has 14 residues. Germline values: CDR1 MRHNA, CDR2 SNTAGT. CDR3 sequence (DNA): TGTGCCAGCAGCCGGACAGTCTCTGGAAACACCATATATTTT. Residues: CASSRTVSGNTIYF.

V gene TRBV14 combines with J gene TRBJ1-4; TRBD1 agrees at 10 bases. J was trimmed by 7 bases and V by 2 bases; bases with no gene match: 10. This CDR3 region has 17 residues. Germline assignment: CDR1 SGHDN and CDR2 FVKESK. CDR3 residues: CASSQFLPGQGIEKLFF. The CDR3 region has the DNA TGTGCCAGCAGCCAATTCTTACCGGGACAGGGGATTGAAAAACTGTTTTTT.

This clone is labeled medium-sized. This rearrangement joins TRBV4-3 to TRBJ1-6, with a weak D call TRBD1 (5 bases). V gave up 3 bases and J gave up 9 bases, with 18 bases separating them. Germline V gene data show CDR1 as LGHNA and CDR2 as YSLEER. The CDR3 totals 16 residues. Here the CDR3 DNA reads TGCGCCAGCAGCCAGTCCTCGGAGCGGGGGGGTTCACCCCTCCACTTT. Amino acid sequence: CASSQSSERGGSPLHF.

Note on this clone: A read error may produce the germline difference seen at one junction end. V gene TRBV7-2 combines with J gene TRBJ2-5, with 7 bases lining up with TRBD2. Germline V gene data show CDR1 as SGHTA and CDR2 as FQGNSA. This CDR3 is built from 14 residues. Here the CDR3 reads CASSLRGDQETQYF. CDR3 nucleotide sequence: TGTGCCAGCAGCTTACGGGGGGACCAGGAGACCCAGTACTTC.

A remark on this clone: One junction end disagrees with the germline gene, perhaps due to a read error. The chain has TRBV7-7 and TRBJ2-5; TRBD1 matches at 9 bases. The germline V gene encodes CDR1 SSHAT and CDR2 FNYEAQ (reference sequence). The CDR3 covers 16 residues. CDR3 sequence reads: CASSRRGTGTEETQYF. CDR3 nucleotides: TGTGCTAGCAGCCGGAGGGGGACAGGGACCGAAGAGACCCAGTACTTC. The variable domain in full, completed from reference TRBV7-7 and TRBJ2-5, reads GAGVSQSPRYKVTKRGQDVTLRCDPISSHATLYWYQQALGQGPEFLTYFNYEAQPDKSGLPSDRFSAERPEGSISTLTIQRTEQRDSAMYRCASSRRGTGTEETQYFGPGTRLLVL.

This clone appeared once. The chain couples TRBV28 to TRBJ1-2; D is undetermined. This CDR3 region has 12 residues. Germline CDR1 and CDR2: MDHEN and SYDVKM. Between the trimmed V and J ends, which lost 4 bases and 1 base, there was a span of 4 bases. CDR3 DNA sequence: TGTGCCAGCAGTTACATTAACTATGGCTACACCTTC. Protein product: CASSYINYGYTF.

The chain recombines TRBV30 with TRBJ2-1; tentative D call: TRBD2 (6 bases). V was cut by 2 bases and J by 7 bases, with 12 bases left in between. Germline values: CDR1 GTSNPN, CDR2 SVGIG (reference sequence). This CDR3 has 13 amino acids. CDR3 DNA: TGTGCCTGGAGTCGGACTAACAGGAATGAGCAGTTCTTC. This codes for CAWSRTNRNEQFF.

The V gene is TRBV6-5, the J gene TRBJ2-2; 8 bases are shared with TRBD1. Per the germline V gene, CDR1 is MNHEY and CDR2 is SVGAGI. The V gene end was trimmed by 0 bases and the J gene end by 4 bases; junction bases not matched to a gene: 4. The CDR3 length is 16 residues. The CDR3 DNA reads as TGTGCCAGCAGTTACTCCGGGACAGGTGTCACCGGGGAGCTGTTTTTT. Amino acids: CASSYSGTGVTGELFF.

The rearrangement uses TRBV5-1 and TRBJ2-1; a weak D match, TRBD2 (5 bases). Germline V gene lookup returns CDR1 SGHRS and CDR2 YFSETQ. This CDR3 comprises 12 residues. Trimming took off 0 bases at V and 9 bases at J, with 7 bases between the two ends. The CDR3 reads CASSLAEGEQFF. DNA of the CDR3: TGCGCCAGCAGCTTGGCCGAGGGTGAGCAGTTCTTC.

The genes are TRBV7-4 and TRBJ1-4; 7 nucleotides match TRBD1. The CDR3 has 17 amino acids. CDR1 SGHVT and CDR2 SQSDAQ come from the germline V gene. The V and J ends lost 2 bases and 4 bases, in that order; junction bases with no gene match: 10. This CDR3 reads CASSLTEGAENNEKLFF. Here the CDR3 DNA reads TGTGCCAGCAGCTTAACAGAGGGGGCGGAGAATAATGAAAAACTGTTTTTT.

The count of this clone is one. The rearrangement joins TRBV7-9 to TRBJ1-2; D may be TRBD1 (5 bases). With 5 bases removed from V and 2 bases from J, the gap between germline ends came to 9 bases. The germline gives CDR1 SEHNR, CDR2 FQNEAQ (reference sequence). The CDR3 sequence is 13 residues long. CDR3 in DNA: TGTGCCAGCAGCCGACAGAGCAACTATGGCTACACCTTC. This translates into CASSRQSNYGYTF. Full variable domain (remainder filled in from reference TRBV7-9 and TRBJ1-2): DTGVSQNPRHKITKRGQNVTFRCDPISEHNRLYWYRQTLGQGPEFLTYFQNEAQLEKSRLLSDRFSAERPKGSFSTLEIQRTEQGDSAMYLCASSRQSNYGYTFGSGTRLTVV.